This TCR beta chain was sequenced in a study of blood T cell repertoires in COVID-19. Study-wide context: Researchers got acute and convalescent COVID-19 samples from the United States, Italy and Spain.

Per germline, CDR1 SEHNR and CDR2 FQNEAQ (reference sequence). V dropped 1 base and J dropped 8; count of bases not matched to a gene: 3. This CDR3 is built from 13 residues. Study processing details: From reference gene primer amplification, estimates of nucleated cell counts were derived. Assay: immunoSEQ multiplex PCR; the TCRdb copy retains only in-frame clones and omits some. V, J and clone size are those of that table, while D and trimming were read from the DNA. The table lists around 130,000 clones, about 86% of them singletons, with about a sixth in the top ten. The clonotype originates from a woman between 45 and 65 years old who had recovered from COVID-19. Sequences were obtained from peripheral blood. V is TRBV7-9 and J is TRBJ1-1, with 8 bases fitting TRBD1. CDR3 region: CASSLDGTGEAFF. Written as DNA, the CDR3 is TGTGCCAGCAGCTTAGATGGGACAGGCGAAGCTTTCTTT.